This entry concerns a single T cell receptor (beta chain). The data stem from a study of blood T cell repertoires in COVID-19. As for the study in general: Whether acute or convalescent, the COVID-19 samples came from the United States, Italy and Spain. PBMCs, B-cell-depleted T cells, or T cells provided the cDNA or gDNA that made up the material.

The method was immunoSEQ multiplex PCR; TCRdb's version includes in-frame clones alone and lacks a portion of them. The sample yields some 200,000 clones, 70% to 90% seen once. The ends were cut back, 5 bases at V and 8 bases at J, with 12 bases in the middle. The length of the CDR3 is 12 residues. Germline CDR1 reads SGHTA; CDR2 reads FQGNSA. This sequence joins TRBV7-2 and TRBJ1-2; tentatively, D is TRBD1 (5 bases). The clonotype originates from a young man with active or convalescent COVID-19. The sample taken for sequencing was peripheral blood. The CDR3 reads CASSALREGYTF. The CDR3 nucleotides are TGTGCCAGCAGCGCCCTCAGGGAAGGCTACACCTTC.